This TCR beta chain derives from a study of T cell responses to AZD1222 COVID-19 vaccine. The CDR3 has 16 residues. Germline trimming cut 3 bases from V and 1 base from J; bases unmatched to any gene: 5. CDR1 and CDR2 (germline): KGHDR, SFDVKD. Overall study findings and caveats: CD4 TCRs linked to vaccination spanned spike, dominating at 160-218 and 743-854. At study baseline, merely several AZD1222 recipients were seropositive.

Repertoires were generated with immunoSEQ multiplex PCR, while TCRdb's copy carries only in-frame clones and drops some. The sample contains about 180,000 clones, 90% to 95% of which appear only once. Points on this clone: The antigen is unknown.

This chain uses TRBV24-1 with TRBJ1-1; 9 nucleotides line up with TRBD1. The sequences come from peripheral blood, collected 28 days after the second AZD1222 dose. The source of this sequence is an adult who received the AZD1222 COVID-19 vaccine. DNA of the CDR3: TGTGCCACCAGTGATAAGGACAGGGGACCGAACACTGAAGCTTTCTTT. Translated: CATSDKDRGPNTEAFF.